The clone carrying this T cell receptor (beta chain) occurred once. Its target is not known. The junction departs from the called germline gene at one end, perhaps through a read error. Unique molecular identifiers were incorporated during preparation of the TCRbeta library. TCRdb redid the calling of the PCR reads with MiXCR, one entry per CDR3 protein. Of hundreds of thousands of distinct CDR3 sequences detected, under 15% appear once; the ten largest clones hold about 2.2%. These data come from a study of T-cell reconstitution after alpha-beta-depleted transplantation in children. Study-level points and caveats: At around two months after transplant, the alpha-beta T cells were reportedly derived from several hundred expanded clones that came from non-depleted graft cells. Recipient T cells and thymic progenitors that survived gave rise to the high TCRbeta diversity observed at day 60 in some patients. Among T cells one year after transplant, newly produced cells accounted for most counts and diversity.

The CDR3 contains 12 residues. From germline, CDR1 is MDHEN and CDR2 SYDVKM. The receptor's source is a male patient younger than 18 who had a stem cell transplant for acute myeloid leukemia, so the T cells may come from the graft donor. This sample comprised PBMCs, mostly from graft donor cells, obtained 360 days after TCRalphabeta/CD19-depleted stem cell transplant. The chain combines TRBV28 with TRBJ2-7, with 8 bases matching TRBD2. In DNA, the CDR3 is TGTGCCAGCAGCCACCCGAGGACTAGCCCCCAGTTC. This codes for CASSHPRTSPQF.